A single sample gave rise to the 15 T cell receptor beta chains below, sequenced in a study of somatic mutations in cytotoxic T cells in rheumatoid arthritis. Here immunoSEQ multiplex PCR was the method, and the copy in TCRdb shows in-frame clones only, minus some. The repertoire holds under 200 clones, with approximately 89% as singletons. The sample was CD4+ T cells sorted from synovial fluid. Receptor source: a young woman with rheumatoid arthritis.

The rearrangement uses TRBV5-1 and TRBJ1-1; 9 bases agree with TRBD1. The CDR3 spans 15 residues. V lost 5 bases and J lost 4; bases outside the gene matches: 9. The germline V gene encodes CDR1 SGHRS and CDR2 YFSETQ. The chain's CDR3 is CASSRTGVGTTEAFF. Written as DNA, the CDR3 is TGCGCCAGCAGTAGGACAGGGGTAGGGACCACTGAAGCTTTCTTT. The whole variable domain, filled in from reference TRBV5-1 and TRBJ1-1, reads KAGVTQTPRYLIKTRGQQVTLSCSPISGHRSVSWYQQTPGQGLQFLFEYFSETQRNKGNFPGRFSGRQFSNSRSEMNVSTLELGDSALYLCASSRTGVGTTEAFFGQGTRLTVV.

The chain uses TRBV15 and TRBJ2-3; D might be TRBD2 (5 bases). This CDR3 has 14 residues. With 2 bases removed from V and 8 bases from J, the gap between germline ends came to 14 bases. Germline V gives CDR1 LNHNV, CDR2 YYDKDF (reference sequence). CDR3 sequence (DNA): TGTGCCACCAGCAGATCCGTGTCGGAGGTTACGCAGTATTTT. Its protein is CATSRSVSEVTQYF.

V gene TRBV5-6 combines with J gene TRBJ2-1; the match to TRBD1 covers 7 bases. Trimming at V came to 3 bases and at J to 8 bases, leaving 8 bases not matched to a gene. Germline V CDR1 and CDR2: SGHDT, YYEEEE. The CDR3 loop spans 14 amino acids. The CDR3 sequence is CASSYDRARYEQFF. The CDR3 region has the DNA TGTGCCAGCAGCTATGACAGGGCTCGGTATGAGCAGTTCTTC.

V gene TRBV7-2 combines with J gene TRBJ2-3, with D tentatively TRBD2 (6 bases). Germline loops: CDR1 SGHTA, CDR2 FQGNSA. V was cut by 0 bases and J by 1 base, with 11 bases left in between. The CDR3 has 16 residues. The CDR3 protein is CASSLALSGGTDTQYF. DNA of the CDR3: TGTGCCAGCAGCTTAGCGCTGTCGGGGGGCACAGATACGCAGTATTTT.

This chain connects TRBV7-3 to TRBJ2-6, with 7 bases that match TRBD1. CDR3 length equals 17 residues. V was clipped by 3 bases and J by 0 bases; unmatched bases: 5. The germline gives CDR1 SGHTA, CDR2 FQGTGA. The CDR3 region has the DNA TGTGCCAGCAGCTTGGTGGGACAGCTCTCTGGGGCCAACGTCCTGACTTTC. Translation gives CASSLVGQLSGANVLTF.

The sample holds one count of this clone. J is TRBJ1-4 and V is TRBV7-9, with D uncertain. This CDR3 is built from 14 residues. Between the trimmed V and J ends, which lost 5 bases and 4 bases, there was a span of 11 bases. The germline gives CDR1 SEHNR, CDR2 FQNEAQ (reference sequence). The CDR3 is CASSPRQRNEKLFF. The DNA of the CDR3 is TGTGCCAGCAGCCCGAGACAACGTAATGAAAAACTGTTTTTT.

CDR3 protein: CASSFRSGGALETQYF. The CDR3, as DNA: TGTGCCAGCAGCTTCCGCAGCGGGGGGGCCTTGGAGACCCAGTACTTC. The rearrangement links TRBV7-2 to TRBJ2-5; TRBD2 matches at 10 bases. The CDR3 has 16 amino acids. Germline V gives CDR1 SGHTA, CDR2 FQGNSA. The V gene end was trimmed by 3 bases and the J gene end by 5 bases; junction bases not matched to a gene: 9.

The V gene is TRBV27, the J gene TRBJ2-3; TRBD2 agrees at 10 bases. This CDR3 spans 18 amino acids. V lost 5 bases, J lost 5 bases, and 16 bases stayed unmatched. Germline V gene sequence: CDR1 MNHEY, CDR2 SMNVEV (reference sequence). The CDR3 sequence: CASSPSAHLSGGEDTQYF. CDR3 in DNA: TGTGCCAGCAGTCCTTCCGCCCACTTGAGCGGGGGGGAAGATACGCAGTATTTT.

V is TRBV28 and J is TRBJ1-1; possible D gene TRBD1, 6 bases. Per the germline V gene, CDR1 is MDHEN and CDR2 is SYDVKM. V was trimmed by 3 bases and J by 3 bases, leaving 14 bases between them. There are 15 residues in the CDR3. CDR3 nucleotides: TGTGCCAGCAGTTTTGGGGCAGGGGAGTACACTGAAGCTTTCTTT. Translation gives CASSFGAGEYTEAFF.

The chain couples TRBV18 to TRBJ2-7; D is perhaps TRBD2 (6 bases). Deletions cut 3 bases from V and 5 bases from J, with 14 bases between. The germline gives CDR1 KGHSH, CDR2 LQKENI. CDR3 length: 14 residues. The CDR3 reads CASSPFGGGDEQYF. The CDR3 DNA sequence: TGTGCCAGCTCACCTTTTGGGGGAGGAGACGAGCAGTACTTC.

The chain links TRBV27 to TRBJ2-7; no reliable D call. The V gene's germline CDR1 is MNHEY and CDR2 SMNVEV (reference sequence). This CDR3 has 9 amino acids. V shed 3 bases and J shed 9 bases, with 3 bases lying between them. The CDR3 protein is CASSLRQYF. CDR3 bases: TGTGCCAGCAGTTTGCGGCAGTACTTC.

This clone was counted once. The rearrangement links TRBV19 to TRBJ1-5, with TRBD1 identical over 7 bases. The junction had 6 bases not matched to a gene; V was cut back by 7 bases and J by 3 bases. The CDR3 is made up of 14 amino acids. CDR1 and CDR2 (germline): LNHDA, SQIVND (reference sequence). The CDR3 DNA sequence: TGTGCCAGTACCCTGACAGGGAACAATCAGCCCCAGCATTTT. Its protein product is CASTLTGNNQPQHF.

This chain connects TRBV6-5 to TRBJ2-5; 13 nucleotides match TRBD2. The CDR3 consists of 14 residues. J lost 4 bases, V lost 5 bases, and 1 base had no gene match. Germline loops: CDR1 MNHEY, CDR2 SVGAGI. The CDR3 DNA follows: TGTGCCAGCAGTGGACTAGCGGGAGTAGAGACCCAGTACTTC. As protein: CASSGLAGVETQYF.

This chain uses TRBV7-1 with TRBJ2-6; perhaps TRBD1 as D (5 bases). TRBV7-1 is an open reading frame, and its role is uncertain. Trimming cost V 5 bases and J 5 bases, with 25 bases left between them. CDR3 length: 19 residues. CDR3 protein: CASSMGIQRGQSRANVLTF. DNA for the CDR3: TGTGCCAGCAGCATGGGAATTCAACGAGGACAAAGTCGGGCCAACGTCCTGACTTTC.

This clone was detected only once. The genes are TRBV5-6 and TRBJ2-1; 8 bases are a match to TRBD2. The germline V gene encodes CDR1 SGHDT and CDR2 YYEEEE. The CDR3 is 16 amino acids. The ends lost 4 bases at V and 1 base at J; junction bases unmatched: 7. In nucleotides, the CDR3 is TGTGCCAGCAGCCGGGGGGGGACACTTTCCTACAATGAGCAGTTCTTC. Amino acids: CASSRGGTLSYNEQFF.